Listed here are 19 T cell receptor beta chains from one sample, sequenced in a study of blood T cells in healthy people across ages. Combining a sample-barcoded 5' primer with a J-beta primer mix, a second PCR ran for about 7 to 12 cycles. TCRdb ran MiXCR on the 5' RACE reads and lists one entry per CDR3 protein. There are around 800,000 distinct CDR3 sequences in the sample; around half occur only once, and about 42% lies in the top ten. Sequencing was done on a sample of blood. The receptors here all came from an elderly man in good health.

Turning to this clonotype: Mismatch with germline at one junction end may stem from a read error. The chain recombines TRBV7-2 with TRBJ2-5; 12 nucleotides line up with TRBD2. The germline CDR1 and CDR2 sequences are SGHTA and FQGNSA. There are 16 residues in the CDR3. The CDR3 nucleotides read TGTGCCTGCAGCGGGCGGACTAGCGGGACCCAAGAGACCCAGTACTTC. This codes for CACSGRTSGTQETQYF.

The V and J genes are TRBV20-1 and TRBJ1-1; TRBD1 is a possible D gene (5 bases). The CDR3 consists of 15 residues. Germline CDR1 is DFQATT and CDR2 is SNEGSKA (reference sequence). Trimming cost V 5 bases and J 0 bases, with 16 bases left between them. CDR3 bases: TGCAGTGCTGACGCTGGGGGTTTTTTGAACACTGAAGCTTTCTTT. This encodes CSADAGGFLNTEAFF.

This sequence joins TRBV5-1 and TRBJ1-1; 9 bases line up with TRBD1. Per germline, CDR1 SGHRS and CDR2 YFSETQ. The CDR3 covers 17 residues. Germline trimming cut 5 bases from V and 1 base from J; bases unmatched to any gene: 12. CDR3 sequence reads: CASSQGGQGLGNTEAFF. The DNA of the CDR3 is TGCGCCAGCAGTCAGGGGGGACAGGGTCTAGGGAACACTGAAGCTTTCTTT.

This chain joins TRBV20-1 and TRBJ2-1, with 7 positions matching TRBD2. Germline CDR1 DFQATT, CDR2 SNEGSKA (reference sequence). The CDR3 covers 17 residues. Losses at the gene ends were 3 bases for V and 0 bases for J; bases not matched to a gene: 11. The CDR3 sequence is CSARAILSGHSYNEQFF. CDR3 sequence (DNA): TGCAGTGCTAGGGCAATCCTTAGCGGGCACTCCTACAATGAGCAGTTCTTC.

J is TRBJ2-5 and V is TRBV6-6; D is uncertain. There are 14 residues in the CDR3. Germline CDR1 reads MNHNY; CDR2 reads SVGAGI (reference sequence). With 8 bases removed from V and 5 bases from J, the gap between germline ends came to 18 bases. CDR3 nucleotides: TGTGCCAGCGCTGTTGACTGGGAACAGGAGACCCAGTACTTC. It translates to CASAVDWEQETQYF.

As concerns this clonotype: At one of its ends the junction is not consistent with the germline gene, which may arise from a read error. The V call is TRBV4-1, the J call TRBJ2-7, with D perhaps matching TRBD1 or TRBD2 (5 bases each). From germline, CDR1 is MGHRA and CDR2 YSYEKL. The CDR3 is 14 residues long. The CDR3 nucleotides are TGTGCCAGCAGCCAGCGGCAGGGTGGCTACGAGCAGTACTTC. It is translated as CASSQRQGGYEQYF.

This rearrangement joins TRBV5-6 to TRBJ1-6; tentative D call: TRBD1 (5 bases). CDR3 length: 15 amino acids. The ends were cut back, 4 bases at V and 7 bases at J, with 15 bases in the middle. Germline V gene data show CDR1 as SGHDT and CDR2 as YYEEEE. CDR3 protein: CASSPKAGRNSPLHF. The CDR3 bases are TGTGCCAGCAGCCCCAAGGCAGGGCGCAATTCACCCCTCCACTTT. Drawing the rest from reference TRBV5-6 and TRBJ1-6, the complete variable domain is DAGVTQSPTHLIKTRGQQVTLRCSPKSGHDTVSWYQQALGQGPQFIFQYYEEEERQRGNFPDRFSGHQFPNYSSELNVNALLLGDSALYLCASSPKAGRNSPLHFGNGTRLTVT.

The rearrangement joins TRBV29-1 to TRBJ2-7; the D is unclear. The J call may be mistaken, given a closer DNA end match to TRBJ2-5. Per germline, CDR1 SQVTM and CDR2 ANQGSEA. The CDR3 sequence is 12 residues long. The CDR3 DNA sequence: TGCAGCGTTGAAACGGTACTAAGGACCCAGTACTTC. Residues: CSVETVLRTQYF.

The V gene is TRBV18, the J gene TRBJ1-5, with D perhaps TRBD1 (5 bases). This CDR3 spans 15 amino acids. CDR1 is KGHSH, CDR2 LQKENI, per germline. The V and J ends lost 5 bases and 7 bases respectively, with 18 bases between them. CDR3 residues: CASSAGTPEWQPQHF. The CDR3 nucleotides are TGTGCCAGCTCAGCCGGGACCCCAGAGTGGCAGCCCCAGCATTTT.

The gene calls are TRBV10-3 and TRBJ1-3; 8 nucleotides match TRBD1. The CDR3 consists of 15 residues. CDR1 is ENHRY and CDR2 is SYGVKD in the germline V gene. V trimming: 6 bases; J trimming: 2 bases; junction bases outside the gene matches: 6. Here the CDR3 reads CAIREDRAAGNTIYF. The CDR3 region has the DNA TGTGCCATCAGGGAGGACAGGGCTGCTGGAAACACCATATATTTT.

V is TRBV20-1 and J is TRBJ2-7; 8 bases are shared with TRBD2. Germline lookup yields CDR1 DFQATT and CDR2 SNEGSKA (reference sequence). The CDR3 covers 11 residues. CDR3 in DNA: TGCAGCAGCGGGGGTGCCTACGAGCAGTACTTC. Amino acids: CSSGGAYEQYF.

The rearrangement links TRBV6-5 to TRBJ2-3; D may be TRBD2 (5 bases). V was trimmed by 6 bases and J by 4 bases, leaving 20 bases between them. This CDR3 region has 16 residues. The V gene's germline CDR1 is MNHEY and CDR2 SVGAGI. The DNA of the CDR3 is TGTGCCAGCAGCCCCTGGTTGGGGAGTTGGGCAGATACGCAGTATTTT. It specifies CASSPWLGSWADTQYF.

The chain employs TRBV27 and TRBJ2-7; D possibly matches TRBD1 or TRBD2 (7 bases each). The length of the CDR3 is 19 residues. The V end lost 3 bases, the J end lost 0 bases, and 24 bases lay between the germline ends. Germline CDR1 is MNHEY and CDR2 is SMNVEV (reference sequence). This CDR3 is CASSFNRGVAGAASYEQYF. Here the CDR3 DNA reads TGTGCCAGCAGTTTCAACAGGGGAGTAGCGGGCGCTGCCTCCTACGAGCAGTACTTC.

This clonotype was counted many times. The J gene is TRBJ2-1, the V gene TRBV11-2; 9 nucleotides line up with TRBD2. Germline V gene sequence: CDR1 SGHAT, CDR2 FQNNGV. The CDR3 contains 18 residues. V was clipped by 0 bases and J by 7 bases; unmatched bases: 13. CDR3: CASSLEVAGAKGWNEQFF. The CDR3 DNA is TGTGCCAGCAGCTTAGAGGTAGCGGGAGCGAAGGGTTGGAATGAGCAGTTCTTC. Using reference TRBV11-2 and TRBJ2-1 for the parts outside the CDR3, the full variable domain is EAGVAQSPRYKIIEKRQSVAFWCNPISGHATLYWYQQILGQGPKLLIQFQNNGVVDDSQLPKDRFSAERLKGVDSTLKIQPAKLEDSAVYLCASSLEVAGAKGWNEQFFGPGTRLTVL.

The chain employs TRBV24-1 and TRBJ2-1; a weak D match, TRBD2 (6 bases). The J call may be in error: the DNA end matches TRBJ2-7 better. Germline V gene data show CDR1 as KGHDR and CDR2 as SFDVKD. The CDR3 is 15 residues long. The CDR3: CATSDPGREYNEQYF. Written as DNA, the CDR3 is TGTGCCACCAGTGACCCGGGCCGGGAGTACAATGAGCAGTACTTC.

J is TRBJ2-1 and V is TRBV7-8, with 10 nucleotides matching TRBD2. CDR1 is SGHVS and CDR2 is FQNEAQ in the germline V gene. The CDR3 loop spans 18 amino acids. The ends lost 5 bases at V and 7 bases at J; junction bases unmatched: 17. The CDR3, as DNA: TGTGCCAGCAGCCCCCCCCGTCGGCTAGCGGGAGTCGGAAATGAGCAGTTCTTC. Its protein product is CASSPPRRLAGVGNEQFF.

This chain connects TRBV21-1 to TRBJ2-3; whether TRBD1, the table's D call, matches the DNA was not checked. TRBV21-1 is shown as a pseudogene. The CDR3 runs 14 residues. The chain's CDR3 is CASSKGQEHRDAYF. The CDR3 DNA follows: TGTGCCAGCAGCAAAGGACAGGAACACAGAGACGCGTATTTT.

A few counts support this clonotype. This rearrangement joins TRBV20-1 to TRBJ2-3, with 9 bases identical to TRBD1. The CDR3 is made up of 15 amino acids. Germline V gene lookup returns CDR1 DFQATT and CDR2 SNEGSKA (reference sequence). Trimming cost V 3 bases and J 14 bases; bases outside gene matches: 18. The DNA for the CDR3 is TGCAGTGCTAGTAACCGGGACAGGGCTCCCAGATACGCGTATTTT. Translating it yields CSASNRDRAPRYAYF.

This clonotype is a singleton in its sample. This chain uses TRBV9 with TRBJ2-1, with a possible D match to TRBD2 (6 bases). V dropped 0 bases and J dropped 5 bases, with 24 bases sitting between them. CDR1 is SGDLS and CDR2 is YYNGEE in the germline V gene. This CDR3 has 19 residues. Written as DNA, the CDR3 is TGTGCCAGCAGCGTAGCTCCGGGACGGGGGATGGGTACAGACAATGAGCAGTTCTTC. This codes for CASSVAPGRGMGTDNEQFF.